The 30 T cell receptor beta chains below were found in one sample sequenced in a study of T cell responses to AZD1222 COVID-19 vaccine. The repertoire was sequenced with immunoSEQ multiplex PCR; TCRdb's copy has only in-frame clones and lacks some. The sample has around 99,000 clones; approximately 88% are singletons. The input for sequencing was peripheral blood, taken on day 0 of AZD1222 vaccination. The source is an adult in good health.

This clone was detected a few times. The gene calls are TRBV7-3 and TRBJ1-1; D uncertain. The V gene lost 5 bases and the J gene lost 4 bases, with 11 bases spanning the gap. Germline CDR1 and CDR2: SGHTA and FQGTGA. This CDR3 is built from 13 residues. This CDR3 reads CASSLAPGTEAFF. The CDR3, as DNA: TGTGCCAGCAGCCTTGCCCCCGGCACTGAAGCTTTCTTT.

This chain joins TRBV14 and TRBJ2-7, with D perhaps TRBD1 (6 bases). This CDR3 has 12 residues. Germline V gene sequence: CDR1 SGHDN, CDR2 FVKESK. Trimming pared 5 bases from V and 3 bases from J, leaving 8 bases between. Here the CDR3 DNA reads TGTGCCAGCAGCAACAGGGACTACGAGCAGTACTTC. It translates to CASSNRDYEQYF.

The chain is built from TRBV11-2 and TRBJ2-2, with D perhaps TRBD2 (5 bases). The CDR3 spans 14 residues. CDR1 is SGHAT, CDR2 FQNNGV, per germline. With 7 bases removed from V and 7 bases from J, the gap between germline ends came to 16 bases. The CDR3 DNA follows: TGTGCCAGCACCCTCCGCGGGCCGGGCGGGGAGCTGTTTTTT. Protein product: CASTLRGPGGELFF.

The sample holds one count of this clone. The V gene is TRBV10-3, the J gene TRBJ1-3, with a possible D match to TRBD1 (5 bases). The V end lost 5 bases, the J end lost 11 bases, and 25 bases lay between the germline ends. Looked up from germline, CDR1 is ENHRY and CDR2 is SYGVKD. CDR3 length: 16 residues. The CDR3 DNA sequence: TGTGCCATCAGTCTAGGACTGGGAGGGGCGTTTCGCGCCATATATTTT. Its translation is CAISLGLGGAFRAIYF.

This chain connects TRBV5-6 to TRBJ2-7, with TRBD1 identical over 8 bases. The CDR3 has 14 residues. Unmatched junction bases numbered 6, after V lost 5 bases and J lost 2 bases. The germline gives CDR1 SGHDT, CDR2 YYEEEE. CDR3 residues: CASRAGTGPYEQYF. CDR3 nucleotides: TGTGCCAGCAGGGCCGGGACAGGACCCTACGAGCAGTACTTC.

This clone was seen a single time. The rearrangement uses TRBV28 and TRBJ2-3; the D gene is possibly TRBD1 (7 bases). The length of the CDR3 is 16 residues. The germline gives CDR1 MDHEN, CDR2 SYDVKM. Trimming removed 5 bases at V and 3 bases at J, with 18 bases between. For the CDR3, the DNA is TGTGCCAGCAGTGGCGGGGACAGAAGCAGTACAGATACGCAGTATTTT. It translates to CASSGGDRSSTDTQYF.

This chain links TRBV19 with TRBJ1-5; D gene unclear. CDR1 LNHDA and CDR2 SQIVND come from the germline V gene (reference sequence). The germline V and J ends were trimmed by 1 base and 1 base, with 8 bases remaining between them. This CDR3 has 15 amino acids. CDR3 DNA: TGTGCCAGTAGTATAGGTGGGGTAAGCAATCAGCCCCAGCATTTT. As protein: CASSIGGVSNQPQHF.

The chain employs TRBV7-2 and TRBJ1-6; D might be TRBD1 (5 bases). The germline V gene encodes CDR1 SGHTA and CDR2 FQGNSA. Trimming pared 2 bases from V and 6 bases from J, leaving 8 bases between. The CDR3 spans 14 residues. DNA for the CDR3: TGTGCCAGCAGCTTATTGGGGGGTAATTCACCCCTCCACTTT. This sequence encodes CASSLLGGNSPLHF.

J is TRBJ2-3 and V is TRBV4-1; the D gene is possibly TRBD1 (6 bases). CDR1 is MGHRA, CDR2 YSYEKL, per germline. V dropped 0 bases and J dropped 8 bases, with 18 bases sitting between them. This CDR3 has 16 residues. This CDR3 is CASSQDSGTLRGTQYF. Here the CDR3 DNA reads TGCGCCAGCAGCCAAGATAGTGGGACACTCAGGGGTACGCAGTATTTT.

The chain is built from TRBV3-1 (or the pseudogene TRBV3-2) and TRBJ2-1; 7 nucleotides line up with TRBD2. Germline V gene data show CDR1 as LGHDT and CDR2 as YNNKEL (reference sequence). CDR3 length: 15 residues. The V gene end was trimmed by 1 base and the J gene end by 6 bases; junction bases not matched to a gene: 6. CDR3 DNA: TGTGCCAGCAGCCAAGGGCAGGGAGGGCGCAATGAGCAGTTCTTC. This translates into CASSQGQGGRNEQFF.

The chain links TRBV27 to TRBJ1-4, with TRBD1 identical over 10 bases. This CDR3 comprises 14 residues. V trimming: 5 bases; J trimming: 7 bases; junction bases outside the gene matches: 4. Germline V gives CDR1 MNHEY, CDR2 SMNVEV (reference sequence). The CDR3: CASSRQGAREKLFF. The CDR3 region has the DNA TGTGCCAGCAGTAGACAGGGGGCGCGTGAAAAACTGTTTTTT.

The V gene is TRBV24-1, the J gene TRBJ2-1, with 12 positions matching TRBD2. There are 16 residues in the CDR3. The V segment lost 5 bases and the J segment 9 bases; nucleotides outside the gene matches: 10. Germline CDR1 KGHDR, CDR2 SFDVKD. As DNA, the CDR3 is TGTGCCACCAGTGGCGCCGCTAGCGGGAGGGCCGTTGAGCAGTTCTTC. Encoded protein: CATSGAASGRAVEQFF.

The chain uses TRBV19 and TRBJ1-5; no clear D gene. The CDR3 extends over 14 amino acids. The germline CDR1 and CDR2 sequences are LNHDA and SQIVND (reference sequence). Trimming took 0 bases from V and 5 from J, leaving 8 bases between them. CDR3 in DNA: TGTGCCAGTAGTATAGATGCGAGGGATCAGCCCCAGCATTTT. Protein product: CASSIDARDQPQHF.

The chain is built from TRBV7-3 and TRBJ2-3, with 8 bases lining up with TRBD2. The CDR3 totals 15 residues. The V segment lost 5 bases and the J segment 6 bases; nucleotides outside the gene matches: 10. Germline CDR1 reads SGHTA; CDR2 reads FQGTGA. The CDR3 DNA sequence: TGTGCCAGCAGCCTCTCCGGGACTAGGGGGGATACGCAGTATTTT. It translates to CASSLSGTRGDTQYF.

The chain combines TRBV12-5 with TRBJ2-1; 14 bases align to TRBD2. J gave up 3 bases and V 1 base, and 14 bases lay outside the gene matches. CDR3 length: 21 residues. CDR1 and CDR2 from the germline V gene are LGHNT and FRNRAP. CDR3 loop: CASGLDLGLAGGTSFYNEQFF. CDR3 nucleotides: TGTGCTAGTGGTTTGGATTTAGGACTAGCGGGAGGAACCTCCTTCTACAATGAGCAGTTCTTC.

V and J are TRBV5-1 and TRBJ2-5; D unclear. The CDR3 runs to 12 residues. V lost 4 bases and J lost 2, with 6 bases in between. Germline lookup yields CDR1 SGHRS and CDR2 YFSETQ. This CDR3 is CASSLVQETQYF. The CDR3 bases are TGCGCCAGCAGCCTTGTTCAAGAGACCCAGTACTTC.

The chain has TRBV6-4 and TRBJ2-1; D may be TRBD1 (6 bases). Germline CDR1 reads MRHNA; CDR2 reads SNTAGT. Trimming pared 0 bases from V and 6 bases from J, leaving 9 bases between. This CDR3 contains 14 residues. The CDR3 loop is CASSDSAGVNEQFF. CDR3 nucleotides: TGTGCCAGCAGTGACTCGGCAGGGGTCAATGAGCAGTTCTTC.

The chain combines TRBV7-2 with TRBJ2-1, with 11 bases fitting TRBD2. Trimming cost V 6 bases and J 7 bases; bases outside gene matches: 5. CDR1 SGHTA and CDR2 FQGNSA come from the germline V gene. The CDR3 covers 14 residues. The CDR3, as DNA: TGTGCCAGCAGGCTGGGACTAGCGGTAAATGAGCAGTTCTTC. It yields the protein CASRLGLAVNEQFF.

CDR3 bases: TGTGCCAGCAGCCCGGGACTAGCGGGAGGAGGATCCACAGATACGCAGTATTTT. It is translated as CASSPGLAGGGSTDTQYF. V and J are TRBV11-3 and TRBJ2-3; TRBD2 aligns across 15 bases. CDR3 length equals 18 residues. The germline V gene has CDR1 SGHNT and CDR2 YENEEA. V dropped 5 bases and J dropped 2; count of bases not matched to a gene: 8. Together with reference TRBV11-3 and TRBJ2-3, the CDR3 gives the full variable domain: EAGVVQSPRYKIIEKKQPVAFWCNPISGHNTLYWYLQNLGQGPELLIRYENEEAVDDSQLPKDRFSAERLKGVDSTLKIQPAELGDSAVYLCASSPGLAGGGSTDTQYFGPGTRLTVL.

The V and J genes are TRBV11-2 and TRBJ2-1; TRBD1 is a possible D gene (5 bases). V was pared by 5 bases and J by 9 bases, with 26 bases between. The CDR3 has 17 residues. Germline CDR1 is SGHAT and CDR2 is FQNNGV. CDR3 in DNA: TGTGCCAGCAGCCGTCAAAGTGGTGCTGAGTGGGGCCTTGAGCAGTTCTTC. It specifies CASSRQSGAEWGLEQFF. Filled out from reference TRBV11-2 and TRBJ2-1, the complete variable domain reads EAGVAQSPRYKIIEKRQSVAFWCNPISGHATLYWYQQILGQGPKLLIQFQNNGVVDDSQLPKDRFSAERLKGVDSTLKIQPAKLEDSAVYLCASSRQSGAEWGLEQFFGPGTRLTVL.

DNA of the CDR3: TGTGCCAGCAGTTTAGCCGGGACTAGAACCGGCAATGAGCAGTTCTTC. Translation gives CASSLAGTRTGNEQFF. This chain links TRBV27 with TRBJ2-1, with TRBD2 matching over 8 bases. V was clipped by 2 bases and J by 6 bases; unmatched bases: 9. The CDR3 runs 16 residues. The germline V gene encodes CDR1 MNHEY and CDR2 SMNVEV (reference sequence).

The table lists this clone with a few counts. The chain carries TRBV14 and TRBJ1-4; possibly TRBD1 for D (5 bases). CDR3 size: 16 residues. Germline V CDR1 and CDR2: SGHDN, FVKESK. V lost 0 bases to trimming and J lost 7 bases, with 15 bases between them. CDR3: CASSQDRVGTGEKLFF. CDR3 coding DNA: TGTGCCAGCAGCCAAGATCGGGTGGGCACAGGTGAAAAACTGTTTTTT.

CDR3 in DNA: TGTGCCAGCACCCCCACAGGGGGTCTTGGCTACACCTTC. Encoded protein: CASTPTGGLGYTF. This chain uses TRBV7-9 with TRBJ1-2, with TRBD1 matching 8 bases. CDR3 length: 13 residues. Germline assignment: CDR1 SEHNR and CDR2 FQNEAQ (reference sequence). V lost 7 bases and J lost 7; bases outside the gene matches: 8.

V gene TRBV19 combines with J gene TRBJ1-5, with TRBD1 identical over 9 bases. The CDR3 covers 15 residues. The germline CDR1 and CDR2 sequences are LNHDA and SQIVND (reference sequence). After removal of 5 bases from V and 7 bases from J, the junction contained 9 bases not matched to a gene. For the CDR3, the DNA is TGTGCCAGTAGTTCGTGGGACAGGGTCGAACAGCCCCAGCATTTT. It yields the protein CASSSWDRVEQPQHF. Full variable domain (remainder filled in from reference TRBV19 and TRBJ1-5): DGGITQSPKYLFRKEGQNVTLSCEQNLNHDAMYWYRQDPGQGLRLIYYSQIVNDFQKGDIAEGYSVSREKKESFPLTVTSAQKNPTAFYLCASSSWDRVEQPQHFGDGTRLSIL.

The gene calls are TRBV7-2 and TRBJ1-4; perhaps TRBD1 as D (5 bases). V lost 0 bases to trimming and J lost 7 bases, with 6 bases between them. CDR3 size: 13 residues. In germline, CDR1 is SGHTA, CDR2 FQGNSA. The CDR3 DNA follows: TGTGCCAGCAGCTTAGCTGGGGGTGAAAAACTGTTTTTT. Its protein is CASSLAGGEKLFF.

The J gene is TRBJ2-3, the V gene TRBV5-4; D gene ambiguous. This CDR3 has 14 residues. Trimming shortened V by 4 bases and J by 6 bases, and 15 bases separated the two germline ends. Germline V lookup: CDR1 SGHNT, CDR2 YYREEE (reference sequence). CDR3 sequence: CASSPPEFRDTQYF. The CDR3 region has the DNA TGTGCCAGCAGCCCACCCGAATTCCGCGATACGCAGTATTTT.

The CDR3 is CASSLDFGRNYGYTF. Written as DNA, the CDR3 is TGTGCCAGCAGCTTGGATTTTGGCCGGAACTATGGCTACACCTTC. The chain is built from TRBV5-4 and TRBJ1-2, with D hard to call. The germline V gene has CDR1 SGHNT and CDR2 YYREEE (reference sequence). CDR3 length equals 15 residues. Trimming shortened V by 0 bases and J by 2 bases, and 11 bases separated the two germline ends. Combining the CDR3 with reference TRBV5-4 and TRBJ1-2 gives the whole variable domain ETGVTQSPTHLIKTRGQQVTLRCSSQSGHNTVSWYQQALGQGPQFIFQYYREEENGRGNFPPRFSGLQFPNYSSELNVNALELDDSALYLCASSLDFGRNYGYTFGSGTRLTVV.

The chain recombines TRBV12-3 or TRBV12-4 with TRBJ1-5; D may be TRBD1 (5 bases). V was shortened by 1 base and J by 5 bases, with 6 bases between the two germline ends. The CDR3 runs 13 residues. The CDR3 sequence: CASSLGGDQPQHF. The CDR3 DNA follows: TGTGCCAGCAGTTTAGGGGGGGATCAGCCCCAGCATTTT.

The chain has TRBV18 and TRBJ1-4; the D is unclear. Trimming took off 4 bases at V and 5 bases at J, with 11 bases between the two ends. Germline V gives CDR1 KGHSH, CDR2 LQKENI. CDR3 length: 14 residues. The DNA for the CDR3 is TGTGCCAGCTCACGAAACAGCGAAAATGAAAAACTGTTTTTT. Its protein product is CASSRNSENEKLFF.

This clone was seen once. The CDR3 loop reads CASSRPTSSYNEQFF. The CDR3 DNA is TGTGCCAGCAGTAGACCAACCAGCTCCTACAATGAGCAGTTCTTC. This chain joins TRBV6-2 or TRBV6-3 and TRBJ2-1; D unclear. The length of the CDR3 is 15 residues. Germline V CDR1 and CDR2: MNHEY, SVGEGT. Trimming stripped 5 bases from V and 0 bases from J, with 11 bases between.